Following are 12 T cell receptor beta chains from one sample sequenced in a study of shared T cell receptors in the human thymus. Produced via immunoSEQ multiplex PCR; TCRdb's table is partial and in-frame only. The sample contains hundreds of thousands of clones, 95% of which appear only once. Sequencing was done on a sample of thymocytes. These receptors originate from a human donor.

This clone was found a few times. The CDR3 reads CASSLGTDTQYF. CDR3 DNA: TGTGCCAGCAGCTTAGGGACAGATACGCAGTATTTT. The chain couples TRBV7-9 to TRBJ2-3; D gene uncertain. The CDR3 length is 12 residues. V was cut by 1 base and J by 3 bases, with 2 bases left in between. CDR1 is SEHNR and CDR2 is FQNEAQ in the germline V gene (reference sequence).

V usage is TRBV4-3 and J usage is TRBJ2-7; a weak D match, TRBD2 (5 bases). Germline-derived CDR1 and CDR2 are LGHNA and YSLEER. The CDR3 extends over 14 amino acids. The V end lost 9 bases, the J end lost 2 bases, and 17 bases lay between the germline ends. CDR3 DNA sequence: TGCGCCAGTTCAAGGGCGCCGGGGACCTACGAGCAGTACTTC. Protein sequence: CASSRAPGTYEQYF.

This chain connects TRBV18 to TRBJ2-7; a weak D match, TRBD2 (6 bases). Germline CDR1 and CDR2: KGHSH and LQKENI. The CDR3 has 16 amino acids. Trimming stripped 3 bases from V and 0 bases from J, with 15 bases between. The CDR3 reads CASSPGWRATSYEQYF. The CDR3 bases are TGTGCCAGCTCACCCGGTTGGAGGGCTACCTCCTACGAGCAGTACTTC. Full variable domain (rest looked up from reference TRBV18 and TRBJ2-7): NAGVMQNPRHLVRRRGQEARLRCSPMKGHSHVYWYRQLPEEGLKFMVYLQKENIIDESGMPKERFSAEFPKEGPSILRIQQVVRGDSAAYFCASSPGWRATSYEQYFGPGTRLTVT.

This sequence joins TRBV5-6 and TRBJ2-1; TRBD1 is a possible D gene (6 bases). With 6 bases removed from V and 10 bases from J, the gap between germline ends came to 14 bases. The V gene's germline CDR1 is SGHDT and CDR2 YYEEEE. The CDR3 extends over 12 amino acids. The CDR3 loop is CASTTWGREQFF. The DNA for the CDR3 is TGTGCCAGCACCACTTGGGGGCGGGAGCAGTTCTTC. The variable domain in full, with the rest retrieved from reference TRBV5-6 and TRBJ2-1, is DAGVTQSPTHLIKTRGQQVTLRCSPKSGHDTVSWYQQALGQGPQFIFQYYEEEERQRGNFPDRFSGHQFPNYSSELNVNALLLGDSALYLCASTTWGREQFFGPGTRLTVL.

The CDR3 nucleotides read TGTGCCAGCAGTGAATCGGGACTAGGTTACGAGCAGTACTTC. This sequence encodes CASSESGLGYEQYF. The chain uses TRBV2 and TRBJ2-7; 8 positions agree with TRBD2. V shed 2 bases, J shed 4 bases, and the junction held 4 bases outside the gene matches. Germline CDR1 reads SNHLY; CDR2 reads FYNNEI. This CDR3 has 14 amino acids. Combining the CDR3 with reference TRBV2 and TRBJ2-7 gives the whole variable domain EPEVTQTPSHQVTQMGQEVILRCVPISNHLYFYWYRQILGQKVEFLVSFYNNEISEKSEIFDDQFSVERPDGSNFTLKIRSTKLEDSAMYFCASSESGLGYEQYFGPGTRLTVT.

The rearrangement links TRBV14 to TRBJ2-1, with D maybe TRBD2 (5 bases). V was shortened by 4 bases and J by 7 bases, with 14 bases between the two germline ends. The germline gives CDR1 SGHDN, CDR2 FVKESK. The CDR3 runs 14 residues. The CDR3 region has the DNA TGTGCCAGCAGCCCGGACTCGCGTGGGAATGAGCAGTTCTTC. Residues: CASSPDSRGNEQFF. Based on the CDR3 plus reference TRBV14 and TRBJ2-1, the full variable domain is EAGVTQFPSHSVIEKGQTVTLRCDPISGHDNLYWYRRVMGKEIKFLLHFVKESKQDESGMPNNRFLAERTGGTYSTLKVQPAELEDSGVYFCASSPDSRGNEQFFGPGTRLTVL.

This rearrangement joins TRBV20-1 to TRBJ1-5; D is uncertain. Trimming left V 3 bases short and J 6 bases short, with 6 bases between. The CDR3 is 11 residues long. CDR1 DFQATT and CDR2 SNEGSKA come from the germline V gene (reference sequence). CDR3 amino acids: CSASSAQPQHF. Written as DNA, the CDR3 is TGCAGTGCTAGTTCGGCTCAGCCCCAGCATTTT.

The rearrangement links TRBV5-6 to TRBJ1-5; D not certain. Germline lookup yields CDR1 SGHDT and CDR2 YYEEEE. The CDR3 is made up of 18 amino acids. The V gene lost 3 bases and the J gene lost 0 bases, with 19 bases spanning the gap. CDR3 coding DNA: TGTGCCAGCAGCTGTACTGGGCATCTTCGATGTAGCAATCAGCCCCAGCATTTT. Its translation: CASSCTGHLRCSNQPQHF.

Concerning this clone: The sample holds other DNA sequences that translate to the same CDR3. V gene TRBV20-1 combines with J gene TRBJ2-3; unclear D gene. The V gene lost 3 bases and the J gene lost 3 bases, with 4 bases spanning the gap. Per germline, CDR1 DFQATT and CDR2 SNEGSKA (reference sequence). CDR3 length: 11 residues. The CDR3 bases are TGCAGTGCTAGGGGGACAGATACGCAGTATTTT. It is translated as CSARGTDTQYF.

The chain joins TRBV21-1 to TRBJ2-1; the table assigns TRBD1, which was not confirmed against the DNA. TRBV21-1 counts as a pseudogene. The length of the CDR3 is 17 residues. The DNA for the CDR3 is TGTGCCAGCAGCAAAAAGAAGGCAGGGGACCTTCTAAATGAGCAGTTCTTC. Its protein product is CASSKKKAGDLLNEQFF.

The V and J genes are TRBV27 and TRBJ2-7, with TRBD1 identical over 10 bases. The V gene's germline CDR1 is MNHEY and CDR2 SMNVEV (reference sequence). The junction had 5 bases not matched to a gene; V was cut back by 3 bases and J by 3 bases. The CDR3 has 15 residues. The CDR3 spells CASSLKGQGIYEQYF. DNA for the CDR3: TGTGCCAGCAGTTTGAAGGGACAGGGGATCTACGAGCAGTACTTC.

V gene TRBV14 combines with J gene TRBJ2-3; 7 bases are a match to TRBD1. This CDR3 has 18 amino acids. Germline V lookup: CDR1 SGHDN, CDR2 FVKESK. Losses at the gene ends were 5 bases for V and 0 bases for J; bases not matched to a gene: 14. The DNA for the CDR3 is TGTGCCAGCAGCGTCGACAGGGACCTCTTTTCTAGCACAGATACGCAGTATTTT. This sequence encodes CASSVDRDLFSSTDTQYF.